This entry lists 9 T cell receptor beta chains sequenced from one sample in a study of shared clonotypes between healthy human individuals. Repertoires were generated with immunoSEQ multiplex PCR, while TCRdb's copy carries only in-frame clones and drops some. This sample has around 2,000,000 clones, with approximately 95% found just once. In the naive CD8 group, cells lacked CD45RO and were positively selected for CCR7, so terminally differentiated effector memory CD45RA+ cells were left out. The sample comprised naive CD8+ T cells sorted from blood. The receptors derive from a man in his late teens or twenties in good health.

This chain connects TRBV14 to TRBJ2-1; no firm D call. Germline V CDR1 and CDR2: SGHDN, FVKESK. V was pared by 1 base and J by 6 bases, with 13 bases between. The CDR3 has 15 amino acids. The CDR3 sequence: CASSQVGSASNEQFF. The CDR3 nucleotides read TGTGCCAGCAGCCAAGTAGGGTCAGCTAGCAATGAGCAGTTCTTC.

J is TRBJ1-2 and V is TRBV7-9; D possibly corresponds to TRBD1 (6 bases). V was pared by 5 bases and J by 2 bases, with 12 bases between. This CDR3 has 14 amino acids. Germline CDR1 and CDR2: SEHNR and FQNEAQ (reference sequence). CDR3 coding DNA: TGTGCCAGCAGCCCAGGGGCAGGGAACTATGGCTACACCTTC. As protein: CASSPGAGNYGYTF.

CDR3 amino acids: CASSRLSTGELFF. CDR3 nucleotide sequence: TGTGCCAGCAGCCGATTGTCGACCGGGGAGCTGTTTTTT. The V and J genes are TRBV6-5 and TRBJ2-2; D is uncertain. V gave up 6 bases and J gave up 5 bases, with 10 bases separating them. The CDR3 extends over 13 amino acids. Germline V lookup: CDR1 MNHEY, CDR2 SVGAGI.

The chain uses TRBV29-1 and TRBJ2-3, with no clear D. The CDR3 extends over 10 amino acids. CDR1 is SQVTM and CDR2 is ANQGSEA in the germline V gene. With 4 bases removed from V and 11 bases from J, the gap between germline ends came to 10 bases. The CDR3 protein is CSVVEIVQYF. As DNA, the CDR3 is TGCAGCGTTGTCGAGATCGTGCAGTATTTT.

This clone is a singleton in its sample. In the same sample, other DNA sequences code for this CDR3. This chain links TRBV28 with TRBJ2-7; D remains unclear. Germline CDR1 reads MDHEN; CDR2 reads SYDVKM. V lost 2 bases to trimming and J lost 0 bases, with 8 bases between them. The CDR3 length is 14 residues. The CDR3 nucleotides are TGTGCCAGCAGTTTAGGCCAGAGCTCCTACGAGCAGTACTTC. This translates into CASSLGQSSYEQYF.

A remark on this clone: This sample also contains other DNA sequences that code for the same CDR3. The V call is TRBV9, the J call TRBJ2-3; D remains unclear. CDR1 is SGDLS and CDR2 is YYNGEE in the germline V gene. Trimming pared 3 bases from V and 2 bases from J, leaving 4 bases between. The CDR3 sequence is 12 residues long. The CDR3 here is CASSGFTDTQYF. CDR3 coding DNA: TGTGCCAGCAGCGGGTTCACAGATACGCAGTATTTT.

The chain employs TRBV29-1 and TRBJ2-5; no clear D gene. The CDR3 loop spans 15 amino acids. Trimming took 2 bases from V and 0 from J, leaving 13 bases between them. The germline gives CDR1 SQVTM, CDR2 ANQGSEA. In DNA form, the CDR3 reads TGCAGCGTTGAATTCGCAGCGAAATACCAAGAGACCCAGTACTTC. Protein product: CSVEFAAKYQETQYF.

The V call is TRBV27, the J call TRBJ2-3; D is perhaps TRBD1 or TRBD2 (5 bases each). V was pared by 2 bases and J by 11 bases, with 17 bases between. Per germline, CDR1 MNHEY and CDR2 SMNVEV (reference sequence). CDR3 length: 14 residues. CDR3 in amino acids: CASSLGGRGWEQYF. In nucleotides, the CDR3 is TGTGCCAGCAGTTTAGGGGGAAGGGGATGGGAGCAGTATTTT.

The chain employs TRBV4-1 and TRBJ1-1; D remains unclear. This CDR3 has 15 amino acids. Germline V gives CDR1 MGHRA, CDR2 YSYEKL. V lost 0 bases, J lost 4 bases, and 12 bases lay in between. The chain's CDR3 is CASSQELTVGTEAFF. The CDR3 DNA is TGCGCCAGCAGCCAAGAACTGACGGTGGGCACTGAAGCTTTCTTT.